This TCR beta chain was identified in a study of tumor and adjacent non-tumor tissue in lung cancer. For the study at large: Patients comprised 12 adenocarcinoma, a couple of squamous cell carcinoma and 1 small cell lung cancer. Study-wide results and caveats: Tumor repertoires had a smaller top 100 clone share than normal lung. TCR diversity was significantly greater in tumor than normal lung tissue.

TCRbeta libraries were built with three rounds of nested PCR, modified from ARM-PCR. TCRdb passed the multiplex PCR reads through MiXCR, listing each CDR3 protein once. The table records 90,000 to 100,000 distinct CDR3 sequences, around three quarters of them present only once. The template was RNA from unsorted bulk tissue. Distant lung tissue was collected more than 3 cm away from the tumor edge. As for this clonotype: Its specificity is unknown.

The sequenced sample was distant non-tumor lung tissue. The TCR was taken from a man aged 55 to 70 with small cell lung cancer.

This CDR3 reads CASSYTVVDQFF. The CDR3 bases are TGTGCCAGCAGTTACACAGTTGTAGATCAGTTCTTC. The gene calls are TRBV12-3 or TRBV12-4 and TRBJ2-1, with D uncertain. The V end lost 4 bases, the J end lost 13 bases, and 14 bases lay between the germline ends. CDR3 length: 12 residues.